This TCR beta chain originates from a study of blood T cell repertoires in COVID-19. At the level of the study: PBMCs, B-cell-depleted T cells, or T cells were the source of the cDNA or gDNA that made up the material.

This CDR3 spans 17 amino acids. Losses at the gene ends were 2 bases for V and 0 bases for J; bases not matched to a gene: 5. Looked up from germline, CDR1 is SGHTA and CDR2 is FQGNSA. Authors' methods: Amplified reference gene primers provided the basis for estimating nucleated cell counts. Method: immunoSEQ multiplex PCR; TCRdb's copy keeps in-frame clones and lacks some. From that table come the V and J calls and clone size; the DNA was used to work out D and trimming. The sample records a few hundred thousand clones, more than 85% being singletons. Recovery meant two consecutive negative NP/OP PCR tests, professional clearance, or resolved symptoms.

The sequence derives from a woman in her 30s who had recovered from COVID-19. The sample was PBMCs or T cells enriched from blood (not recorded which). The V gene is TRBV7-2, the J gene TRBJ2-1, with 9 positions matching TRBD2. The CDR3 nucleotides read TGTGCCAGCAGCTTATATGGCGGGAGGGCCTCCTACAATGAGCAGTTCTTC. Protein sequence: CASSLYGGRASYNEQFF.